The rows below give T cell receptor beta chains drawn from one sample of a study of T cell responses to AZD1222 COVID-19 vaccine. The data were produced by immunoSEQ multiplex PCR, yet TCRdb's version contains in-frame clones alone and is incomplete. The sample has about 180,000 clones; over 80% are singletons. This material consisted of peripheral blood, taken 28 days after the second dose of the MenACWY control vaccine. Source of these receptors: an adult who received the MenACWY meningococcal vaccine as a control. Each CDR3 is given with its conserved first and last residue. The order of the fields is CDR3 DNA, CDR3 protein, J gene, clone size, D gene, V gene. D genes are given only for firm matches. Expanded clones get a size class; other rows say once, few or many, or leave the size out.

CDR3nt: TGTGCCAGTAGCAGGGTCCCGAACATGAACACTGAAGCTTTCTTT
CDR3aa: CASSRVPNMNTEAFF
j_gene: TRBJ1-1
abundance: -
d_gene: -
v_gene: TRBV7-8

CDR3nt: TGTGCCAGCAGTCCGAAGACAGGGGTAGGCTATGGCTACACCTTC
CDR3aa: CASSPKTGVGYGYTF
j_gene: TRBJ1-2
abundance: -
d_gene: TRBD1
v_gene: TRBV27

CDR3nt: TGTGCCAGCAGCTTTAGAACAGGCCCCACTGGAAACACCATATATTTT
CDR3aa: CASSFRTGPTGNTIYF
j_gene: TRBJ1-3
abundance: -
d_gene: -
v_gene: TRBV5-5

CDR3nt: TGTGCCAGTACCCTTCCAGGGCTCTCAAACACTGAAGCTTTCTTT
CDR3aa: CASTLPGLSNTEAFF
j_gene: TRBJ1-1
abundance: -
d_gene: -
v_gene: TRBV19

CDR3nt: TGTGCCAGCAGTTTCGGGGGTCCCAATCAGCCCCAGCATTTT
CDR3aa: CASSFGGPNQPQHF
j_gene: TRBJ1-5
abundance: -
d_gene: -
v_gene: TRBV28

CDR3nt: TGTGCCAGCAGCCCAACATTAAGGCCGGAGCTAAGGAGGGACTATGGCTACACCTTC
CDR3aa: CASSPTLRPELRRDYGYTF
j_gene: TRBJ1-2
abundance: -
d_gene: -
v_gene: TRBV7-2

CDR3nt: TGTGCCATCAGTGAGACCAGGAACAATGAGCAGTTCTTC
CDR3aa: CAISETRNNEQFF
j_gene: TRBJ2-1
abundance: -
d_gene: -
v_gene: TRBV10-3

CDR3nt: TGCGCCAGCAGCTTGGAACGGGACAGGGCTCAGCCCCAGCATTTT
CDR3aa: CASSLERDRAQPQHF
j_gene: TRBJ1-5
abundance: -
d_gene: TRBD1
v_gene: TRBV5-1

CDR3nt: TGTGCCAGCAGTTGGGGATACGGGGCAGGGGGCGAACAGCCCCAGCATTTT
CDR3aa: CASSWGYGAGGEQPQHF
j_gene: TRBJ1-5
abundance: -
d_gene: TRBD1
v_gene: TRBV6-2/TRBV6-3

CDR3nt: TGTGCCAGCAGCCCCATAGGAGGTGGGTCCTACGAGCAGTACTTC
CDR3aa: CASSPIGGGSYEQYF
j_gene: TRBJ2-7
abundance: -
d_gene: -
v_gene: TRBV3-1/TRBV3-2

CDR3nt: TGTGCCAGCAGTCGGGACAGGGATGAAAAACTGTTTTTT
CDR3aa: CASSRDRDEKLFF
j_gene: TRBJ1-4
abundance: -
d_gene: TRBD1
v_gene: TRBV6-5

CDR3nt: TGTGCTAGTGGTTTGGTAAACGCCGGAAACACCATATATTTT
CDR3aa: CASGLVNAGNTIYF
j_gene: TRBJ1-3
abundance: once
d_gene: -
v_gene: TRBV12-5

CDR3nt: TGTGCCAGTAGTTGGGGGGCAGGGCCCCTGTACGAGCAGTACTTC
CDR3aa: CASSWGAGPLYEQYF
j_gene: TRBJ2-7
abundance: -
d_gene: -
v_gene: TRBV19

CDR3nt: TGTGCCAGCAGCCAAGCTTCGACAGGGGTGAACACAGATACGCAGTATTTT
CDR3aa: CASSQASTGVNTDTQYF
j_gene: TRBJ2-3
abundance: once
d_gene: TRBD1
v_gene: TRBV3-1/TRBV3-2